This T cell receptor (beta chain) was documented in a study of shared clonotypes between healthy human individuals. Repertoires were generated with immunoSEQ multiplex PCR, while TCRdb's copy carries only in-frame clones and drops some. Here the sample spans over a million clones, about 76% being singletons. CDR3 length equals 16 residues. Germline-derived CDR1 and CDR2 are SGHTA and FQGNSA. Trimming stripped 2 bases from V and 2 bases from J, with 16 bases between. This chain connects TRBV7-2 to TRBJ2-7, with a weak D call TRBD2 (6 bases). This TCR was recovered from a man aged 18-30 years in good health. The material sequenced was memory CD4+ T cells sorted from blood. Subset reported: CD45RA-negative fraction. The CDR3 region has the DNA TGTGCCAGCAGCTTATATGTACGGGAGCCCCCCTACGAGCAGTACTTC. Amino acid sequence: CASSLYVREPPYEQYF.